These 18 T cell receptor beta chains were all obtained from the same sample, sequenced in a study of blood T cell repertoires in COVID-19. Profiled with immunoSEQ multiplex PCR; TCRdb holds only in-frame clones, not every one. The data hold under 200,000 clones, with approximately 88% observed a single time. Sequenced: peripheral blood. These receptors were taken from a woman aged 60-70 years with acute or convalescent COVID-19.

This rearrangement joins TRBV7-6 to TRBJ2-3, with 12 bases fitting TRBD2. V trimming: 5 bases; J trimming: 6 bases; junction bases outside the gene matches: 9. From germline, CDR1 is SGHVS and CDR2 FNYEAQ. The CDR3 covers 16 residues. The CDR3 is CASSGGLAGPRDTQYF. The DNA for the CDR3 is TGTGCCAGCAGCGGGGGACTAGCGGGCCCTAGGGATACGCAGTATTTT. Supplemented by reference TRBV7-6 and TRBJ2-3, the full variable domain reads GAGVSQSPRYKVTKRGQDVALRCDPISGHVSLYWYRQALGQGPEFLTYFNYEAQQDKSGLPNDRFSAERPEGSISTLTIQRTEQRDSAMYRCASSGGLAGPRDTQYFGPGTRLTVL.

Here the CDR3 reads CASSGGASPLHF. The CDR3 DNA sequence: TGTGCCAGCAGTGGAGGGGCTTCACCCCTCCACTTT. The chain combines TRBV12-3 or TRBV12-4 with TRBJ1-6; tentatively, D is TRBD1 (5 bases). V gave up 5 bases and J gave up 9 bases, with 8 bases separating them. The CDR3 length is 12 residues.

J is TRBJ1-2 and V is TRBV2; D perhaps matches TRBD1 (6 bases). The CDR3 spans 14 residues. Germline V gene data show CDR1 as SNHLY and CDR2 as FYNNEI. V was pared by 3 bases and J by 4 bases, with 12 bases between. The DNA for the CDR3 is TGTGCCAGCAGTGAGTTTACAGGGCGCTATGGCTACACCTTC. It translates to CASSEFTGRYGYTF. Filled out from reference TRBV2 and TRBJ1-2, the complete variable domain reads EPEVTQTPSHQVTQMGQEVILRCVPISNHLYFYWYRQILGQKVEFLVSFYNNEISEKSEIFDDQFSVERPDGSNFTLKIRSTKLEDSAMYFCASSEFTGRYGYTFGSGTRLTVV.

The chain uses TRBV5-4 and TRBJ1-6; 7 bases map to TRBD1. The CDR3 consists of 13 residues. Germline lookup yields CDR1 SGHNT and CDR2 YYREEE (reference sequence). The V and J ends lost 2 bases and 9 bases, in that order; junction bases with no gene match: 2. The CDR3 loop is CASSFAGGSPLHF. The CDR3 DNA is TGTGCCAGCAGCTTCGCAGGGGGTTCACCCCTCCACTTT.

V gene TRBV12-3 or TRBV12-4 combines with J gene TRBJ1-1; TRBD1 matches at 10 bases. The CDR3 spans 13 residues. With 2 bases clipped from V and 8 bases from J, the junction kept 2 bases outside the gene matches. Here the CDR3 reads CASSLWGQGEAFF. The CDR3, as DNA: TGTGCCAGCAGTTTATGGGGACAGGGGGAAGCTTTCTTT.

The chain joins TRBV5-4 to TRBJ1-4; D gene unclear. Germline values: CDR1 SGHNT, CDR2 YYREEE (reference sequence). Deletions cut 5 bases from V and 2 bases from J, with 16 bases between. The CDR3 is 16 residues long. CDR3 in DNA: TGTGCCAGCAGTTTAAGCGGCAGGAGTACTAATGAAAAACTGTTTTTT. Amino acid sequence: CASSLSGRSTNEKLFF.

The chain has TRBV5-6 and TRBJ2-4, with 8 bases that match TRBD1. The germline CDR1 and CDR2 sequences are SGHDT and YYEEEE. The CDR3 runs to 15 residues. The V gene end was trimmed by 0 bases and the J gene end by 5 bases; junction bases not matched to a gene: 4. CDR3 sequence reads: CASSLAGTGQNIQYF. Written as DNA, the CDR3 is TGTGCCAGCAGCTTGGCCGGGACAGGACAAAACATTCAGTACTTC.

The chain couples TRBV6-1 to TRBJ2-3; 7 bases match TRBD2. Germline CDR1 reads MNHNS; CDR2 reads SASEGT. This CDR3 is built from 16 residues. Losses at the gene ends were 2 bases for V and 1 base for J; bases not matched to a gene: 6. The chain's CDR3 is CASSELRAGGTDTQYF. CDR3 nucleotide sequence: TGTGCCAGCAGTGAACTGAGGGCGGGGGGCACAGATACGCAGTATTTT.

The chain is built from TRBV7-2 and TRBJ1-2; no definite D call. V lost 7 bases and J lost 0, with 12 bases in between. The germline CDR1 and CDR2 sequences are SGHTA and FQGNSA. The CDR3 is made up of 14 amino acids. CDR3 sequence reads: CASTLGGSNYGYTF. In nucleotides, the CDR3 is TGTGCCAGCACCTTGGGAGGTTCTAACTATGGCTACACCTTC.

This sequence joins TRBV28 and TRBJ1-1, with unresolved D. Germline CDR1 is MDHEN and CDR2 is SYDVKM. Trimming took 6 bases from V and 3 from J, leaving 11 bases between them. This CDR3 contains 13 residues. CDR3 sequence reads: CASRISTYTEAFF. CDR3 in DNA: TGTGCCAGCAGAATCTCCACTTACACTGAAGCTTTCTTT.

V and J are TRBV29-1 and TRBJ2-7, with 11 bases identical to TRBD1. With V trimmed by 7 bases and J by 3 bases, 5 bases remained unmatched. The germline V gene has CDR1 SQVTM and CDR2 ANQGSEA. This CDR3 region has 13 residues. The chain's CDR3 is CSGTGTGGYEQYF. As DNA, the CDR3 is TGCAGCGGGACCGGGACAGGGGGCTACGAGCAGTACTTC.

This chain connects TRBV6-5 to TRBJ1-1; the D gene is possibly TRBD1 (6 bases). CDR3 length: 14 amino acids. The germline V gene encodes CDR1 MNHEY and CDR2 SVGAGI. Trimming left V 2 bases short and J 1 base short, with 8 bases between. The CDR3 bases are TGTGCCAGCAGTTACCAGGGGCAGAACACTGAAGCTTTCTTT. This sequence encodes CASSYQGQNTEAFF.

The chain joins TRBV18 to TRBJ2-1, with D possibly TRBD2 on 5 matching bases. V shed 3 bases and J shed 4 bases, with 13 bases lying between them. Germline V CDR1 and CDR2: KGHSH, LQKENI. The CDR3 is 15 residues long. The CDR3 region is CASSPDEGLYNEQFF. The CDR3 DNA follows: TGTGCCAGCTCACCGGACGAGGGCTTATACAATGAGCAGTTCTTC.

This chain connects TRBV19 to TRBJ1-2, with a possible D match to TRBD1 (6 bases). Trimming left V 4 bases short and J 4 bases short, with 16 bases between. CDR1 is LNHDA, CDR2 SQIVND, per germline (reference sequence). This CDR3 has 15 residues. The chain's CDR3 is CASSTDGGLIYGYTF. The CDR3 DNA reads TGTGCCAGTAGTACCGACGGGGGGCTAATCTATGGCTACACCTTC.

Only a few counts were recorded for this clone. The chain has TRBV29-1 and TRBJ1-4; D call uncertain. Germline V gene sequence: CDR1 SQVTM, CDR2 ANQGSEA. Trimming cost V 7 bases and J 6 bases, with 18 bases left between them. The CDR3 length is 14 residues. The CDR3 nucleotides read TGCAGCGCTACTTCATGGGCAGGTGATGAAAAACTGTTTTTT. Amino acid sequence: CSATSWAGDEKLFF.

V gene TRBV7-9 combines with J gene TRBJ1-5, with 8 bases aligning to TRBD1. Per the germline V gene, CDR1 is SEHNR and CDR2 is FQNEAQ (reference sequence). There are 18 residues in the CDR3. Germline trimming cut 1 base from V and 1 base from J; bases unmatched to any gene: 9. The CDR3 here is CASSLGRAGGGSNQPQHF. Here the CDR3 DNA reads TGTGCCAGCAGCTTAGGCAGGGCAGGGGGCGGAAGCAATCAGCCCCAGCATTTT.

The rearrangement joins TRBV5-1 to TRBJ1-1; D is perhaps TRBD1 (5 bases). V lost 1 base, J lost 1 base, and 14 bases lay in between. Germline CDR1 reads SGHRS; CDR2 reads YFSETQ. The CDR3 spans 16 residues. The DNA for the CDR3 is TGCGCCAGCAGCTTGAGGGGCTTGAGTACGAACACTGAAGCTTTCTTT. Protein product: CASSLRGLSTNTEAFF.

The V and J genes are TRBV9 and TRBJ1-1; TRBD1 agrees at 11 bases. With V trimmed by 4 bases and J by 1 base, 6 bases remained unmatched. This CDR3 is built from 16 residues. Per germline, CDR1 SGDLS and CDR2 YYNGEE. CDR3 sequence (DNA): TGTGCCAGCAGCCTGAGTGGGACAGGGGGGAACACTGAAGCTTTCTTT. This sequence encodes CASSLSGTGGNTEAFF.